The next 18 T cell receptor beta chains were all read from a single sample in a study of blood T cell repertoires in COVID-19. Sequencing used immunoSEQ multiplex PCR; TCRdb keeps in-frame clones, though not all of them. The sample lists about 280,000 clones, 85% to 90% occurring once. Input material: peripheral blood. These receptors originate from a human donor in a cohort sampled during active COVID-19.

The chain joins TRBV29-1 to TRBJ1-4, with 7 positions matching TRBD1. The CDR3 spans 15 residues. V lost 7 bases and J lost 5; bases outside the gene matches: 13. CDR1 is SQVTM and CDR2 is ANQGSEA in the germline V gene. The CDR3 coding sequence is TGCAGCGCCCAGGACAGGTTAGGGCCAAATGAAAAACTGTTTTTT. This translates into CSAQDRLGPNEKLFF.

This sequence joins TRBV18 and TRBJ2-5; TRBD2 aligns across 11 bases. With V trimmed by 6 bases and J by 2 bases, 8 bases remained unmatched. The length of the CDR3 is 16 residues. Germline loops: CDR1 KGHSH, CDR2 LQKENI. DNA for the CDR3: TGTGCCAGCTCTGACAGAAGGACTAGCGGGCAAGAGACCCAGTACTTC. As protein: CASSDRRTSGQETQYF.

The chain links TRBV5-4 to TRBJ2-7; TRBD2 matches 9 bases. The germline gives CDR1 SGHNT, CDR2 YYREEE (reference sequence). V shed 4 bases and J 2 bases; nucleotides not matched to a gene: 7. CDR3 size: 15 residues. The CDR3 DNA is TGTGCCAGCAGCCCGACGACTAGCGGCGCCTACGAGCAGTACTTC. The encoded protein is CASSPTTSGAYEQYF.

The chain couples TRBV9 to TRBJ2-5; no firm D call. CDR1 and CDR2 (germline): SGDLS, YYNGEE. Deletions cut 0 bases from V and 3 bases from J, with 9 bases between. This CDR3 is built from 14 residues. CDR3 in amino acids: CASSVGPLKETQYF. Here the CDR3 DNA reads TGTGCCAGCAGCGTAGGGCCCCTCAAAGAGACCCAGTACTTC.

The V gene is TRBV7-8, the J gene TRBJ1-1; D call uncertain. The CDR3 extends over 14 amino acids. Trimming cost V 2 bases and J 1 base, with 8 bases left between them. Germline lookup yields CDR1 SGHVS and CDR2 FQNEAQ. In DNA form, the CDR3 reads TGTGCCAGCAGCTTACAGATCGCGAACACTGAAGCTTTCTTT. The encoded protein is CASSLQIANTEAFF.

The chain couples TRBV27 to TRBJ2-3, with unresolved D. Trimming left V 6 bases short and J 3 bases short, with 16 bases between. CDR1 is MNHEY, CDR2 SMNVEV, per germline (reference sequence). The CDR3 consists of 15 residues. CDR3 in amino acids: CASSALLASTDTQYF. CDR3 bases: TGTGCCAGCAGCGCCTTATTAGCCTCAACAGATACGCAGTATTTT.

The chain joins TRBV5-1 to TRBJ2-3; 7 bases line up with TRBD2. Per the germline V gene, CDR1 is SGHRS and CDR2 is YFSETQ. With 0 bases clipped from V and 2 bases from J, the junction kept 3 bases outside the gene matches. The CDR3 has 15 amino acids. The CDR3 sequence: CASSLGDYTTDTQYF. CDR3 DNA sequence: TGCGCCAGCAGCTTGGGGGACTACACCACAGATACGCAGTATTTT.

V usage is TRBV7-2 and J usage is TRBJ1-1; the match to TRBD1 covers 8 bases. The germline V gene has CDR1 SGHTA and CDR2 FQGNSA. The CDR3 has 15 residues. V shed 3 bases and J 0 bases; nucleotides not matched to a gene: 3. For the CDR3, the DNA is TGTGCCAGCAGCTTGTACAGGGGGATGAACACTGAAGCTTTCTTT. Translated: CASSLYRGMNTEAFF.

The rearrangement links TRBV20-1 to TRBJ2-7; TRBD2 matches at 9 bases. This CDR3 has 11 amino acids. The trim removed 6 bases at V and 12 bases at J, leaving 9 bases unmatched. CDR1 is DFQATT and CDR2 is SNEGSKA in the germline V gene (reference sequence). The CDR3 region is CSATWGLASYF. The CDR3 region has the DNA TGCAGTGCGACTTGGGGACTAGCTTCGTACTTC.

J is TRBJ2-5 and V is TRBV7-9; TRBD2 aligns across 13 bases. The CDR3 covers 15 residues. Trimming cost V 5 bases and J 5 bases; bases outside gene matches: 5. In germline, CDR1 is SEHNR, CDR2 FQNEAQ (reference sequence). In nucleotides, the CDR3 is TGTGCCAGCAGCCCCCGGACTAGCGGGAGCGAGACCCAGTACTTC. Translating gives CASSPRTSGSETQYF.

The chain recombines TRBV18 with TRBJ2-3, with 10 bases lining up with TRBD2. The V segment lost 3 bases and the J segment 3 bases; nucleotides outside the gene matches: 6. CDR1 KGHSH and CDR2 LQKENI come from the germline V gene. This CDR3 contains 16 residues. CDR3 amino acids: CASSPRAGGATDTQYF. CDR3 sequence (DNA): TGTGCCAGCTCACCGCGAGCGGGGGGGGCTACAGATACGCAGTATTTT.

CDR3 DNA: TGTGCCAGCAGCTTAGATCTTGGCGCGGCGAGAGAGCAGTTCTTC. Its protein is CASSLDLGAAREQFF. This chain links TRBV11-2 with TRBJ2-1, with D unresolved. This CDR3 region has 15 residues. Germline V gene sequence: CDR1 SGHAT, CDR2 FQNNGV. The V gene lost 0 bases and the J gene lost 10 bases, with 16 bases spanning the gap.

V is TRBV5-1 and J is TRBJ2-6, with a weak D call TRBD1 (6 bases). The CDR3 length is 16 residues. The germline CDR1 and CDR2 sequences are SGHRS and YFSETQ. Trimming stripped 8 bases from V and 2 bases from J, with 17 bases between. Written as DNA, the CDR3 is TGCGCCAGTTCTCAACTTCCAGGGGCTGGGGCCAACGTCCTGACTTTC. It encodes CASSQLPGAGANVLTF. Using reference TRBV5-1 and TRBJ2-6 for the parts outside the CDR3, the full variable domain is KAGVTQTPRYLIKTRGQQVTLSCSPISGHRSVSWYQQTPGQGLQFLFEYFSETQRNKGNFPGRFSGRQFSNSRSEMNVSTLELGDSALYLCASSQLPGAGANVLTFGAGSRLTVL.

The chain couples TRBV6-6 to TRBJ1-2; 10 bases fit TRBD1. There are 14 residues in the CDR3. From germline, CDR1 is MNHNY and CDR2 SVGAGI (reference sequence). Trimming at V came to 4 bases and at J to 8 bases, leaving 7 bases not matched to a gene. The CDR3 sequence: CASSSPGTGAGYTF. The CDR3 region has the DNA TGTGCCAGCAGTTCCCCCGGGACAGGGGCCGGCTACACCTTC.

This rearrangement joins TRBV4-1 to TRBJ1-2; 8 bases match TRBD1. CDR3 length equals 17 residues. V was clipped by 4 bases and J by 3 bases; unmatched bases: 13. The germline CDR1 and CDR2 sequences are MGHRA and YSYEKL. The CDR3 sequence: CASSPSGAGGVYYGYTF. The CDR3 DNA reads as TGCGCCAGCAGCCCTTCGGGTGCAGGGGGCGTTTACTATGGCTACACCTTC.

This chain joins TRBV6-5 and TRBJ1-6; TRBD1 aligns across 7 bases. Losses at the gene ends were 2 bases for V and 10 bases for J; bases not matched to a gene: 5. The length of the CDR3 is 14 residues. Germline V gene data show CDR1 as MNHEY and CDR2 as SVGAGI. Written as DNA, the CDR3 is TGTGCCAGCAGTTACAACAGGGGCGAATCACCCCTCCACTTT. This translates into CASSYNRGESPLHF.

The V call is TRBV19, the J call TRBJ2-3, with TRBD2 matching 11 bases. The germline V gene has CDR1 LNHDA and CDR2 SQIVND (reference sequence). The CDR3 contains 16 residues. With 6 bases clipped from V and 4 bases from J, the junction kept 9 bases outside the gene matches. The CDR3 DNA is TGTGCCAGTAGGGATAGCGGGAGGGCCCCGGCAGATACGCAGTATTTT. Translated: CASRDSGRAPADTQYF.

The chain links TRBV27 to TRBJ1-2; D may be TRBD1 (6 bases). Germline loops: CDR1 MNHEY, CDR2 SMNVEV (reference sequence). The V gene lost 2 bases and the J gene lost 7 bases, with 11 bases spanning the gap. The CDR3 loop spans 13 amino acids. The CDR3 reads CASSLGGRGGYTF. The CDR3, as DNA: TGTGCCAGCAGTTTAGGGGGCAGAGGTGGCTACACCTTC.